This TCR beta chain derives from a study of response to subunit inactivated influenza vaccine. Germline V gene sequence: CDR1 SGHTA, CDR2 FQGTGA. The CDR3 covers 12 residues. V dropped 5 bases and J dropped 5 bases, with 6 bases sitting between them. About this clonotype itself: Its target is not known.

General study findings and limits: With each seasonal influenza vaccination, the authors suggested, few new T cells are recruited.

TCRdb analysed the RT-PCR reads with MiXCR anew, one entry per CDR3 protein. In the table there are about 310,000 distinct CDR3 sequences, 21% of which are singletons. The chain couples TRBV7-3 to TRBJ2-2; D is unclear. The source material was PBMCs from blood, sampled 21 months after vaccination. The sequence derives from a man aged 45-69 years who received an inactivated influenza vaccine. The CDR3 DNA sequence: TGTGCCAGCAGCGATATGACCGGGGAGCTGTTTTTT. It codes for CASSDMTGELFF. Filled out from reference TRBV7-3 and TRBJ2-2, the complete variable domain reads GAGVSQTPSNKVTEKGKYVELRCDPISGHTALYWYRQSLGQGPEFLIYFQGTGAADDSGLPNDRFFAVRPEGSVSTLKIQRTERGDSAVYLCASSDMTGELFFGEGSRLTVL.